The entry below describes one T cell receptor beta chain. The CDR3 contains 13 residues. CDR1 MDHEN and CDR2 SYDVKM come from the germline V gene. V was shortened by 5 bases and J by 5 bases, with 12 bases between the two germline ends. TCRdb's table, derived via immunoSEQ multiplex PCR, lists solely in-frame clones and lacks some. The table shows 50,000 to 70,000 clones, with about 91% occurring only once. The data originate from a study of OX40 agonist ivuxolimab in advanced cancers. Source: CD4+ or CD8+ T cells sorted from blood, taken in a trial of the OX40 agonist ivuxolimab. The TCR sequence derives from an adult with an advanced solid tumor such as melanoma, head and neck, liver or kidney cancer. V is TRBV28 and J is TRBJ1-1, with D uncertain. The CDR3, as DNA: TGTGCCAGCAGTCCACACGGAGGGACTGAAGCTTTCTTT. Protein sequence: CASSPHGGTEAFF.